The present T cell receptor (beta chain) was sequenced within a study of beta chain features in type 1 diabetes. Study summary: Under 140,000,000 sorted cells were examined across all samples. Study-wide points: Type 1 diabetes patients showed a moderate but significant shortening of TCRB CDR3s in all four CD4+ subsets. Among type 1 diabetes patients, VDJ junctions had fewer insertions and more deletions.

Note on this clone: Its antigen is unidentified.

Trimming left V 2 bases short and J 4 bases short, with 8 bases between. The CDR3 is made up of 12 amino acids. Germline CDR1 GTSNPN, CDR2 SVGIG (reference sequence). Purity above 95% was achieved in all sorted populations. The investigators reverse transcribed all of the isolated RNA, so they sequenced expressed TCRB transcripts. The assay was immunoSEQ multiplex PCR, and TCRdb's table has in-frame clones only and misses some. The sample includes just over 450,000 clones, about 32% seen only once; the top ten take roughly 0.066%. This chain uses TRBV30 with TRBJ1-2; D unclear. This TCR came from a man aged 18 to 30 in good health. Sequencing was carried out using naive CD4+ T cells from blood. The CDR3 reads CAWSPTFYGYTF. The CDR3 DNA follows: TGTGCCTGGAGTCCCACGTTCTATGGCTACACCTTC.